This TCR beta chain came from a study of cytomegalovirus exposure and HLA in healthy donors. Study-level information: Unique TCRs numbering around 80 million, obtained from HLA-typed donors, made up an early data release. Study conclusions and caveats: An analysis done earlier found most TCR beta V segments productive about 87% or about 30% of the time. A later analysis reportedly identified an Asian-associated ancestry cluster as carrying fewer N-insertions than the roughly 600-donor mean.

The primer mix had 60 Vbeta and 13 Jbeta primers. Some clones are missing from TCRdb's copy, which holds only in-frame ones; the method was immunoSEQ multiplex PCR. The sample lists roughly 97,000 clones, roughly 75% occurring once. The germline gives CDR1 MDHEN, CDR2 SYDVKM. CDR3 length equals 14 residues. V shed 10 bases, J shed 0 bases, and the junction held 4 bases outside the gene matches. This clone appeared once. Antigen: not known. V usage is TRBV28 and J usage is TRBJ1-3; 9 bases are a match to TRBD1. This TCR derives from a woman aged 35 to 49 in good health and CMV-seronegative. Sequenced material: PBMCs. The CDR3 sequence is CATRTGASGNTIYF. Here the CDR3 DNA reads TGTGCCACGAGGACAGGGGCCTCTGGAAACACCATATATTTT.